The clone carrying this T cell receptor (beta chain) was found a few times. The antigen is unknown. This sample includes further DNA sequences coding for the same CDR3. This CDR3 comprises 12 residues. CDR1 SGHTA and CDR2 FQGNSA come from the germline V gene. The germline V and J ends were trimmed by 3 bases and 5 bases, with 7 bases remaining between them. TCRdb's copy holds only in-frame clones and misses some; the assay was immunoSEQ multiplex PCR. This table holds about 1 million clones, about 75% found once. The source of the sample is a study of shared clonotypes between healthy human individuals. Study-wide results and limits: The sampled material consisted only of blood, and tissue repertoires are likely to differ.

Donation came from healthy HIV-negative adults that had no recent acute infections or vaccinations. Sequenced: memory CD4+ T cells sorted from blood. Stated subset: CD45RA-negative fraction. This TCR came from a young man in good health. The rearrangement links TRBV7-2 to TRBJ2-5; D ambiguous. CDR3 coding DNA: TGTGCCAGCAGCTTGGGCCGGGAGACCCAGTACTTC. This translates into CASSLGRETQYF.